Following are 26 T cell receptor beta chains from one sample sequenced in a study of shared clonotypes between healthy human individuals. Profiling relied on immunoSEQ multiplex PCR, and the TCRdb table lists in-frame clones only, not all of them. The data contain roughly 1 million clones, approximately 72% of them singletons. Sequenced material: memory CD4+ T cells sorted from blood. Subset given: CD45RA-negative fraction. The receptor set was obtained from a man between 18 and 29 years old in good health.

This clone was counted between two and nine times. The chain combines TRBV11-3 with TRBJ2-1; perhaps TRBD2 as D (7 bases). CDR1 SGHNT and CDR2 YENEEA come from the germline V gene. The CDR3 covers 16 residues. Trimming removed 4 bases from V and 4 bases from J, with 17 bases in between. The CDR3 bases are TGTGCCAGCAGCTGGGGGGGCCCGAACCTTTACAATGAGCAGTTCTTC. Translation: CASSWGGPNLYNEQFF.

The rearrangement links TRBV7-9 to TRBJ2-1; D may be TRBD2 (6 bases). Germline lookup yields CDR1 SEHNR and CDR2 FQNEAQ (reference sequence). The CDR3 has 14 residues. Trimming shortened V by 3 bases and J by 3 bases, and 9 bases separated the two germline ends. The CDR3 nucleotides read TGTGCCAGCAGCTTGGGGGACTTCTACAATGAGCAGTTCTTC. Translated, it gives CASSLGDFYNEQFF.

This chain uses TRBV30 with TRBJ2-7; D unclear. V was clipped by 3 bases and J by 6 bases, with 15 bases between them. The CDR3 is 13 amino acids. Germline-derived CDR1 and CDR2 are GTSNPN and SVGIG (reference sequence). CDR3 in amino acids: CAWSPVLGSEQYF. CDR3 DNA: TGTGCCTGGAGCCCCGTTCTCGGATCCGAGCAGTACTTC.

This clone was detected a few times. V is TRBV30 and J is TRBJ2-5; 7 bases are shared with TRBD1. Germline-derived CDR1 and CDR2 are GTSNPN and SVGIG (reference sequence). The CDR3 is made up of 14 amino acids. The ends lost 4 bases at V and 1 base at J; junction bases unmatched: 6. The CDR3 sequence: CAWMGRGPQETQYF. In DNA form, the CDR3 reads TGTGCCTGGATGGGTAGGGGGCCCCAAGAGACCCAGTACTTC.

The V gene is TRBV5-4, the J gene TRBJ2-3, with 15 bases matching TRBD2. V was clipped by 4 bases and J by 0 bases; unmatched bases: 6. CDR1 is SGHNT, CDR2 YYREEE, per germline (reference sequence). The CDR3 totals 18 residues. The CDR3 coding sequence is TGTGCCAGCAGCGATGGGACTAGCGGGGGGCGAAGCACAGATACGCAGTATTTT. It yields the protein CASSDGTSGGRSTDTQYF.

The chain couples TRBV6-6 to TRBJ2-5; no definite D call. Between the trimmed V and J ends, which lost 2 bases and 5 bases, there was a span of 12 bases. The CDR3 runs to 14 residues. Looked up from germline, CDR1 is MNHNY and CDR2 is SVGAGI (reference sequence). The CDR3 region is CASSYPDKGETQYF. The DNA of the CDR3 is TGTGCCAGCAGTTACCCAGACAAAGGGGAGACCCAGTACTTC.

J is TRBJ2-5 and V is TRBV6-6, with 8 bases aligning to TRBD2. The CDR3 loop spans 12 amino acids. After removal of 6 bases from V and 9 bases from J, the junction contained 6 bases not matched to a gene. Germline assignment: CDR1 MNHNY and CDR2 SVGAGI (reference sequence). As DNA, the CDR3 is TGTGCCAGCAGCCTCGACGGGGGGGCCCAGTACTTC. It codes for CASSLDGGAQYF.

This clone was seen many times. J is TRBJ2-1 and V is TRBV20-1; D not certain. Trimming pared 3 bases from V and 10 bases from J, leaving 10 bases between. Germline CDR1 reads DFQATT; CDR2 reads SNEGSKA (reference sequence). This CDR3 spans 11 amino acids. CDR3 in amino acids: CSASTATEQFF. The DNA for the CDR3 is TGCAGTGCTAGCACAGCCACCGAGCAGTTCTTC.

There are many counts of this clone. The chain carries TRBV6-5 and TRBJ1-1, with no clear D. V gave up 2 bases and J gave up 8 bases, with 12 bases separating them. There are 13 residues in the CDR3. Germline CDR1 and CDR2: MNHEY and SVGAGI. The CDR3 nucleotides are TGTGCCAGCAGTTACGGGCTGTCCTCCGAAGCTTTCTTT. It specifies CASSYGLSSEAFF.

For this clone: A much larger clonotype is one base distant, so this may be a read error. The chain links TRBV7-2 to TRBJ2-2; D not certain. Germline V gene sequence: CDR1 SGHTA, CDR2 FQGNSA. The CDR3 has 15 residues. The ends were cut back, 2 bases at V and 1 base at J, with 8 bases in the middle. Written as DNA, the CDR3 is TGTGCCAGCAGCTTATCCCGGGTGAACACCGGGGAGCTGTTTTTT. Encoded protein: CASSLSRVNTGELFF.

V is TRBV5-8 and J is TRBJ2-1, with 9 bases lining up with TRBD2. CDR3 length: 15 amino acids. The junction had 9 bases not matched to a gene; V was cut back by 4 bases and J by 7 bases. Germline V gives CDR1 SGHTS, CDR2 YDEGEE. CDR3 amino acids: CASSLRRLAGNEQFF. CDR3 nucleotides: TGTGCCAGCAGCCTACGACGGCTAGCGGGAAATGAGCAGTTCTTC.

This chain joins TRBV9 and TRBJ2-1, with D unresolved. Germline CDR1 and CDR2: SGDLS and YYNGEE. Trimming left V 0 bases short and J 2 bases short, with 3 bases between. This CDR3 comprises 13 residues. The DNA of the CDR3 is TGTGCCAGCAGCGTAGATCCCTACAATGAGCAGTTCTTC. It translates to CASSVDPYNEQFF.

J is TRBJ2-3 and V is TRBV7-9; D not certain. V gave up 4 bases and J gave up 5 bases, with 16 bases separating them. Germline V CDR1 and CDR2: SEHNR, FQNEAQ (reference sequence). CDR3 length: 15 amino acids. CDR3 sequence reads: CASSSLFSPGDTQYF. The CDR3, as DNA: TGTGCCAGCAGCTCTTTGTTTTCGCCGGGAGATACGCAGTATTTT.

As for this clone: A read error may account for a junction end that differs from germline. The rearrangement uses TRBV7-2 and TRBJ2-7; possible D gene TRBD2, 5 bases. Germline assignment: CDR1 SGHTA and CDR2 FQGNSA. The CDR3 is made up of 13 amino acids. The DNA for the CDR3 is TGTGCCAGCAGCCCGAGGGAACGAACCACCTTCAACTTC. Amino acid sequence: CASSPRERTTFNF.

This chain's CDR3 is CASSPPGVLKETQYF. In nucleotides, the CDR3 is TGTGCCAGCTCACCACCAGGGGTACTAAAAGAGACCCAGTACTTC. The chain couples TRBV18 to TRBJ2-5, with a weak D call TRBD1 (5 bases). CDR3 length: 15 amino acids. CDR1 and CDR2 (germline): KGHSH, LQKENI. Trimming cost V 0 bases and J 3 bases, with 11 bases left between them.

This chain joins TRBV7-8 and TRBJ1-2; D perhaps matches TRBD1 (6 bases). This CDR3 has 16 residues. Trimming pared 6 bases from V and 1 base from J, leaving 18 bases between. Germline V gene data show CDR1 as SGHVS and CDR2 as FQNEAQ. The DNA for the CDR3 is TGTGCCAGCAGTAGGATAGGACAGAAAGATAACTATGGCTACACCTTC. It translates to CASSRIGQKDNYGYTF.

This chain connects TRBV29-1 to TRBJ1-5, with D possibly being TRBD1 (5 bases). The CDR3 runs 14 residues. Germline CDR1 reads SQVTM; CDR2 reads ANQGSEA. V was cut by 0 bases and J by 4 bases, with 10 bases left in between. CDR3 sequence reads: CSVEDGSGNQPQHF. The DNA for the CDR3 is TGCAGCGTTGAAGATGGGTCAGGGAATCAGCCCCAGCATTTT.

This chain joins TRBV15 and TRBJ2-1; 8 bases match TRBD2. This CDR3 has 17 amino acids. Germline loops: CDR1 LNHNV, CDR2 YYDKDF (reference sequence). V was clipped by 0 bases and J by 5 bases; unmatched bases: 9. CDR3 sequence: CATSRDLSGRVNNEQFF. CDR3 nucleotide sequence: TGTGCCACCAGCAGAGATTTGAGCGGGAGAGTTAACAATGAGCAGTTCTTC.

V gene TRBV28 combines with J gene TRBJ2-7; D is unresolved. Germline values: CDR1 MDHEN, CDR2 SYDVKM. The V end was cut by 4 bases, the J end by 5 bases, with 9 bases between. This CDR3 comprises 12 residues. The CDR3 DNA reads TGTGCCAGCAGTTCTCAGGTTGACGAGCAGTACTTC. This codes for CASSSQVDEQYF.

The CDR3 DNA follows: TGTGCCAGCTCCATATCCGGGACAGGGATATACGAGCAGTACTTC. Translating gives CASSISGTGIYEQYF. The genes are TRBV18 and TRBJ2-5, with 9 positions matching TRBD1. The J call may be incorrect, as the DNA end agrees better with TRBJ2-7. CDR3 length: 15 residues. The germline CDR1 and CDR2 sequences are KGHSH and LQKENI.

The chain uses TRBV5-1 and TRBJ2-3, with TRBD1 matching over 8 bases. The length of the CDR3 is 15 residues. CDR1 is SGHRS, CDR2 YFSETQ, per germline. V shed 3 bases, J shed 2 bases, and the junction held 5 bases outside the gene matches. CDR3 residues: CASSWTGTNTDTQYF. CDR3 bases: TGCGCCAGCAGCTGGACAGGGACAAACACAGATACGCAGTATTTT.

The V and J genes are TRBV5-4 and TRBJ2-7, with 10 bases fitting TRBD1. J gave up 2 bases and V 3 bases, and 8 bases lay outside the gene matches. From germline, CDR1 is SGHNT and CDR2 YYREEE (reference sequence). This CDR3 is 16 amino acids long. For the CDR3, the DNA is TGTGCCAGCAGCTCGGGGGGCGGACAGGGGGCCTACGAGCAGTACTTC. Its protein is CASSSGGGQGAYEQYF.

This clone has just a few counts. The J gene is TRBJ2-1, the V gene TRBV5-4; D might be TRBD1 (6 bases). V was trimmed by 1 base and J by 6 bases, leaving 11 bases between them. The CDR3 length is 14 residues. Germline assignment: CDR1 SGHNT and CDR2 YYREEE (reference sequence). CDR3 sequence: CASSLKGGVNEQFF. DNA for the CDR3: TGTGCCAGCAGCTTGAAAGGGGGAGTCAATGAGCAGTTCTTC.

V gene TRBV19 combines with J gene TRBJ2-5, with 9 bases aligning to TRBD1. Germline-derived CDR1 and CDR2 are LNHDA and SQIVND (reference sequence). This CDR3 spans 15 amino acids. J lost 4 bases, V lost 4 bases, and 7 bases had no gene match. CDR3 loop: CASSTPGQGPETQYF. CDR3 nucleotides: TGTGCCAGTAGTACCCCCGGACAGGGGCCAGAGACCCAGTACTTC.

The rearrangement joins TRBV30 to TRBJ1-3, with 9 positions matching TRBD1. CDR1 and CDR2 from the germline V gene are GTSNPN and SVGIG (reference sequence). Trimming at V came to 3 bases and at J to 3 bases, leaving 3 bases not matched to a gene. This CDR3 has 14 amino acids. The chain's CDR3 is CAWRRQGVGNTIYF. The CDR3 nucleotides are TGTGCCTGGAGACGACAGGGGGTTGGAAACACCATATATTTT.

The chain uses TRBV28 and TRBJ1-2; D uncertain. The germline V gene encodes CDR1 MDHEN and CDR2 SYDVKM. The CDR3 spans 12 residues. Trimming removed 6 bases at V and 4 bases at J, with 9 bases between. CDR3 residues: CASSTTVYGYTF. The CDR3 nucleotides read TGTGCCAGCAGCACAACAGTCTATGGCTACACCTTC.